This is a list of T cell receptor beta chains from one sample in a study of monozygotic twins with inflammatory bowel disease. TCRdb reprocessed the 5' RACE reads, keeping one entry per CDR3 protein, no DNA. The sample includes around 370,000 distinct CDR3 sequences. Specimen: blood. The receptors come from a human donor with ulcerative colitis or Crohn's disease, or a healthy co-twin of an affected twin (not recorded which). Both conserved end residues are part of each CDR3. Each record gives: J gene, V gene, CDR3 protein.

J gene: TRBJ1-2
V gene: TRBV7-9
CDR3 protein: CASSRTTVNYGYTF

J gene: TRBJ2-7
V gene: TRBV6-2/TRBV6-3
CDR3 protein: CASSGRGGQYF

J gene: TRBJ1-5
V gene: TRBV18
CDR3 protein: CASSSDRNQPQHF

J gene: TRBJ2-1
V gene: TRBV5-1
CDR3 protein: CASSLDLGQTNEQFF

J gene: TRBJ2-3
V gene: TRBV12-3/TRBV12-4
CDR3 protein: CASSLGPAGGTDTQYF

J gene: TRBJ2-7
V gene: TRBV12-3/TRBV12-4
CDR3 protein: CASSFDGQGRTYEQYF

J gene: TRBJ2-1
V gene: TRBV20-1
CDR3 protein: CSAREADRGIEQFF

J gene: TRBJ2-1
V gene: TRBV7-2
CDR3 protein: CASRPPGQPYNEQFF

J gene: TRBJ2-3
V gene: TRBV11-2
CDR3 protein: CASSLGGEDTQYF

J gene: TRBJ1-2
V gene: TRBV11-2
CDR3 protein: CASSPNQGSDYGYTF

J gene: TRBJ1-1
V gene: TRBV7-2
CDR3 protein: CASSLYGVGLNTEAFF

J gene: TRBJ2-1
V gene: TRBV5-1
CDR3 protein: CASSFYQGYEQFF

J gene: TRBJ1-2
V gene: TRBV7-3
CDR3 protein: CASSPSGRRDYGYTF

J gene: TRBJ1-2
V gene: TRBV4-3
CDR3 protein: CASSQDSGSVGGYYGYTF

J gene: TRBJ2-1
V gene: TRBV27
CDR3 protein: CASRRTGAGGNEQFF

J gene: TRBJ1-5
V gene: TRBV12-3/TRBV12-4
CDR3 protein: CASSLRQNAEPQHF

J gene: TRBJ2-5
V gene: TRBV5-1
CDR3 protein: CASSLATFETQYF

J gene: TRBJ2-7
V gene: TRBV4-3
CDR3 protein: CASSPKGGTGLIGQYF

J gene: TRBJ2-3
V gene: TRBV30
CDR3 protein: CAWSPGVGDTQYF

J gene: TRBJ2-7
V gene: TRBV20-1
CDR3 protein: CSARGDRNFYEQYF

J gene: TRBJ2-1
V gene: TRBV11-2
CDR3 protein: CASSPLGGASYNEQFF

J gene: TRBJ2-3
V gene: TRBV9
CDR3 protein: CASSESISGPEDTQYF

J gene: TRBJ2-3
V gene: TRBV2
CDR3 protein: CASSEALAGEADTQYF

J gene: TRBJ2-1
V gene: TRBV9
CDR3 protein: CASSVRSGDYNEQFF

J gene: TRBJ2-5
V gene: TRBV7-2
CDR3 protein: CASSINQGAWETQYF

J gene: TRBJ2-2
V gene: TRBV2
CDR3 protein: CASEVDSNTGELFF

J gene: TRBJ1-1
V gene: TRBV7-9
CDR3 protein: CASSFGRQGAVLTLNMGTEAFF

J gene: TRBJ1-5
V gene: TRBV20-1
CDR3 protein: CSARGRFGTAYSNQPQHF

J gene: TRBJ1-5
V gene: TRBV6-1
CDR3 protein: CASSQTGVVLPQHF

J gene: TRBJ2-2
V gene: TRBV3-1
CDR3 protein: CASSHQTGWTGELFF

J gene: TRBJ1-1
V gene: TRBV12-3/TRBV12-4
CDR3 protein: CASSRTREGAFF

J gene: TRBJ1-2
V gene: TRBV12-3/TRBV12-4
CDR3 protein: CASSLGSRDGYTF

J gene: TRBJ1-4
V gene: TRBV11-2
CDR3 protein: CASSERGQGLNEKLFF

J gene: TRBJ2-4
V gene: TRBV11-2
CDR3 protein: CASSLDLGLAGGLNIQYF

J gene: TRBJ2-3
V gene: TRBV29-1
CDR3 protein: CSVVGQGRPDTQYF

J gene: TRBJ2-7
V gene: TRBV5-1
CDR3 protein: CASSLFARSSYEQYF

J gene: TRBJ1-4
V gene: TRBV18
CDR3 protein: CARPPEHPNEKLFF

J gene: TRBJ2-7
V gene: TRBV20-1
CDR3 protein: CSSDRGLSYEQYF

J gene: TRBJ2-1
V gene: TRBV29-1
CDR3 protein: CSVHGGGGGSYNEQFF

J gene: TRBJ2-1
V gene: TRBV6-5
CDR3 protein: CASSYFTGVSEQFF

J gene: TRBJ2-3
V gene: TRBV10-3
CDR3 protein: CAISERATDTQYF

J gene: TRBJ2-7
V gene: TRBV4-1
CDR3 protein: CASSQASGTDSYEQYF

J gene: TRBJ2-3
V gene: TRBV4-3
CDR3 protein: CASSQDFRGAGTDTQYF

J gene: TRBJ2-1
V gene: TRBV29-1
CDR3 protein: CSVGSESYNEQFF

J gene: TRBJ2-1
V gene: TRBV19
CDR3 protein: CASSTGTSGGQRDEQFF

J gene: TRBJ1-1
V gene: TRBV12-3/TRBV12-4
CDR3 protein: CASSPTGGITEAFF

J gene: TRBJ1-1
V gene: TRBV6-2/TRBV6-3
CDR3 protein: CASRPWGASNTEAFF

J gene: TRBJ1-1
V gene: TRBV5-1
CDR3 protein: CASSLGTDTEAFF

J gene: TRBJ1-2
V gene: TRBV6-5
CDR3 protein: CASSYSSGARGYTF

J gene: TRBJ2-3
V gene: TRBV4-1
CDR3 protein: CASSQEQGPSTDTQYF

J gene: TRBJ2-3
V gene: TRBV6-2/TRBV6-3
CDR3 protein: CASTDRGGTDTQYF

J gene: TRBJ1-5
V gene: TRBV6-7
CDR3 protein: CASKEGQGCPGPQHF

J gene: TRBJ2-3
V gene: TRBV7-3
CDR3 protein: CASSLRASDTQYF

J gene: TRBJ2-3
V gene: TRBV12-3/TRBV12-4
CDR3 protein: CASSSGDGTQYF

J gene: TRBJ2-4
V gene: TRBV11-3
CDR3 protein: CASSNSVENIQYF

J gene: TRBJ2-5
V gene: TRBV20-1
CDR3 protein: CSARIGGSETQYF

J gene: TRBJ2-5
V gene: TRBV4-3
CDR3 protein: CASSQEFGKTQYF